This TCR beta chain was retrieved from a study of T cells after yellow fever vaccination. Study-wide findings and caveats: Relatively few clonotypes were ones that appeared in both CD4 and CD8 compartments. By day 5 rather than day 15, the secondary response had peaked, though it was weaker.

This clonotype has just a few counts. Its antigen is unknown. Conversion of TCR transcripts into cDNA relied on 5'RACE template switching, which added a universal primer site and UMIs. MiXCR, applied by TCRdb to the 5' RACE reads, yields one record per CDR3 protein. The data hold 200,000 to 300,000 distinct CDR3 sequences, with about 7% observed a single time. Looked up from germline, CDR1 is MNHEY and CDR2 is SMNVEV (reference sequence). Trimming cost V 4 bases and J 2 bases, with 9 bases left between them. The length of the CDR3 is 13 residues. This chain joins TRBV27 and TRBJ2-7, with D maybe TRBD1 (5 bases). Specimen: CD4+ T cells sorted from PBMCs, collected on the day of the yellow fever booster vaccination. This clonotype was obtained from a man aged 30 to 39 who received the YFV17D yellow fever vaccine. Here the CDR3 DNA reads TGTGCCAGCAGTTGGGGCGTTCCCTACGAGCAGTACTTC. Its translation is CASSWGVPYEQYF.